This TCR beta chain was documented in a study of T cell repertoires in cytomegalovirus infection. Across the whole study: Public TCR beta signatures provided an indication of both CMV infection and a matching HLA type.

Remarks on this clonotype: Its antigen is unknown.

TCRdb fed the reads into MiXCR, producing one record per CDR3 protein. The repertoire consists of tens of thousands of distinct CDR3 sequences, with over 40% occurring once and the leading ten covering around 95%. The TCR sequence derives from a human donor in good health (CMV status not recorded). Some clones in this sample may be carry-over from other donors' samples. The sequencing here drew on CD8+ T cells from cultured PBMCs, taken from culture after CMV antigen stimulation.

In nucleotides, the CDR3 is TGTGCCAGCAGCGGATTATCATCAAAGGGACTAGCGCCTACCTACAATGAGCAGTTCTTC. It encodes CASSGLSSKGLAPTYNEQFF. The genes are TRBV7-1 and TRBJ2-1, with 10 bases aligning to TRBD2. TRBV7-1 is an ORF for which the function is uncertain. J gave up 2 bases and V 5 bases, and 18 bases lay outside the gene matches. This CDR3 has 20 residues.